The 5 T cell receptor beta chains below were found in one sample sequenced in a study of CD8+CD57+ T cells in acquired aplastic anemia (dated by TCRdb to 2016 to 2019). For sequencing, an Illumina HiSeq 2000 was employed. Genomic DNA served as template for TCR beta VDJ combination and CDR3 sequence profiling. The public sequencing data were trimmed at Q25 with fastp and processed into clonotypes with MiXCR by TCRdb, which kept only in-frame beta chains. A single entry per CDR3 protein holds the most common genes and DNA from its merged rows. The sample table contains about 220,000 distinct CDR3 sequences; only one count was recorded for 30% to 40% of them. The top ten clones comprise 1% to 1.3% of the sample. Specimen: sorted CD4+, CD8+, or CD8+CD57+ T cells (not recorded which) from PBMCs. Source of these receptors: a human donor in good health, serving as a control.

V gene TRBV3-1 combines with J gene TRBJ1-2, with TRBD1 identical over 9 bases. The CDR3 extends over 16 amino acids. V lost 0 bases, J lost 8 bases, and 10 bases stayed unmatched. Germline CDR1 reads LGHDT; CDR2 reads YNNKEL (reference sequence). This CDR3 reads CASSQDGRDRAGGYTF. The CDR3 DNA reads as TGTGCCAGCAGCCAAGATGGCCGGGACAGGGCGGGAGGCTACACCTTC.

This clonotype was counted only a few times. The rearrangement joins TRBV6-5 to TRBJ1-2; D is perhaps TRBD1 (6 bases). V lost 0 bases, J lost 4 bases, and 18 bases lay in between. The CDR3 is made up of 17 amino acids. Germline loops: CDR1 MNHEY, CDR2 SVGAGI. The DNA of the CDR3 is TGTGCCAGCAGTTACTCGGTCCTATTGGGGGGGGCCTATGGCTACACCTTC. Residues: CASSYSVLLGGAYGYTF.

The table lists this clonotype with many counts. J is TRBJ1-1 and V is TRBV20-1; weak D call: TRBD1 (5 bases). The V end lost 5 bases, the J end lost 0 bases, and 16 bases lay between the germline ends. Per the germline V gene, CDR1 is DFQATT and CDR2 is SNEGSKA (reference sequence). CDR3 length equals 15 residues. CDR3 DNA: TGCAGTGCTGTGCACCCAGGGAGGGTGAACACTGAAGCTTTCTTT. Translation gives CSAVHPGRVNTEAFF.

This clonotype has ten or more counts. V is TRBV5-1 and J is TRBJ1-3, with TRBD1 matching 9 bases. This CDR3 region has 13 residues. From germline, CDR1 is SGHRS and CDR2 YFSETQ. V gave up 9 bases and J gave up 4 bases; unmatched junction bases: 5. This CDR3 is CATEQGAGNTIYF. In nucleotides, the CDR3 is TGCGCCACCGAACAGGGGGCAGGAAACACCATATATTTT.

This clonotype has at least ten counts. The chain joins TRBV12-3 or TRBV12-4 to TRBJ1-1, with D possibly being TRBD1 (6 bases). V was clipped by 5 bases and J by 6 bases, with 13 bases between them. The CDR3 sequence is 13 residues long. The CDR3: CASSPDSYAEAFF. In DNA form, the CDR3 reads TGTGCCAGCAGTCCGGACAGTTACGCTGAAGCTTTCTTT.